This T cell receptor beta chain appears in the sequencing data of a study of regulatory T cells in long-lasting Graves disease. Germline V gene data show CDR1 as SGHAT and CDR2 as FQNNGV. The CDR3 totals 19 residues. In building TCR beta libraries, iRepertoire HTBI primers were used together with Arm-PCR of CDR3 regions. Each CDR3 protein gets one entry after TCRdb re-called the multiplex PCR reads with MiXCR. The sample holds 650,000 to 700,000 distinct CDR3 sequences; about 32% are singletons and the top ten take around 42%. Of note for this clonotype: One junction end does not reproduce the germline sequence, and a read error may be involved.

This sample's time point: persistent/refractory GD, antithyroid drugs over 5 years with positive TRAb. The TCR library used RNA extracted from PBMCs. The V call is TRBV11-2, the J call TRBJ2-2, with 14 nucleotides matching TRBD2. Source: peripheral blood mononuclear cells (PBMCs), taken when the disease was refractory, from a patient treated with antithyroid drugs. The sequence derives from a female donor with Graves disease. CDR3 in amino acids: CASSLDFGLAGGITRELFF. The CDR3 DNA reads as TGTGCCAGCAGCTTAGACTTCGGACTAGCGGGAGGAATCACCAGGGAGCTGTTTTTT.